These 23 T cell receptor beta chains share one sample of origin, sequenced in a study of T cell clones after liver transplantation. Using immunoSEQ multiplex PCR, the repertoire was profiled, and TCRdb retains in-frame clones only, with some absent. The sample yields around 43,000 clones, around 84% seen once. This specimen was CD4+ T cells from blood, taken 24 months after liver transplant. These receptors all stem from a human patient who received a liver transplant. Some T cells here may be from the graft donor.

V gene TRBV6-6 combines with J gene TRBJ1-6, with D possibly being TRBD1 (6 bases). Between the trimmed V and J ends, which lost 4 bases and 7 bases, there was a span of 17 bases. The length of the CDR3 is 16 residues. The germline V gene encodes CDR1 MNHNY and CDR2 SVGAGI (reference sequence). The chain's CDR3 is CASSFGQQAWNSPLHF. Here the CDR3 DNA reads TGTGCCAGCAGTTTCGGACAGCAAGCGTGGAATTCACCCCTCCACTTT.

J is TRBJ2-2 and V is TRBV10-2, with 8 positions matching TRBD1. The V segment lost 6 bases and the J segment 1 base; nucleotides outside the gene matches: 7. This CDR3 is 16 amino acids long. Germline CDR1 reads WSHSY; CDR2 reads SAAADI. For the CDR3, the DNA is TGCGCCAGCAGGTACCAGGGGGCCCAGAACACCGGGGAGCTGTTTTTT. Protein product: CASRYQGAQNTGELFF.

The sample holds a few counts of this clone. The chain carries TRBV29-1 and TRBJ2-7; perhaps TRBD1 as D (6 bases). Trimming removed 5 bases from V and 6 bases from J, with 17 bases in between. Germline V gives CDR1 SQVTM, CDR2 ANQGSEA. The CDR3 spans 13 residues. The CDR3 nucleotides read TGCAGCGTTCTAAGTGGACAGCATCGCGAGCAGTACTTC. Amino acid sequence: CSVLSGQHREQYF.

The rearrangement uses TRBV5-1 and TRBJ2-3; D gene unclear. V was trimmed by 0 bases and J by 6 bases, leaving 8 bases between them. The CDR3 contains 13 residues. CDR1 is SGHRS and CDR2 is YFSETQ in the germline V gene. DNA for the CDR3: TGCGCCAGCAGCTTGGCGCCGGCGGATACGCAGTATTTT. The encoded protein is CASSLAPADTQYF.

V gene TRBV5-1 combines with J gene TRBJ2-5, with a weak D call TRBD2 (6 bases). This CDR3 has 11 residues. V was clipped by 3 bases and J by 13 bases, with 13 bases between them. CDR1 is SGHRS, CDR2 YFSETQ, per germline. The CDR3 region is CASSSGLSLYF. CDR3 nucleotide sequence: TGCGCCAGCAGCTCGGGACTTAGCTTGTACTTC.

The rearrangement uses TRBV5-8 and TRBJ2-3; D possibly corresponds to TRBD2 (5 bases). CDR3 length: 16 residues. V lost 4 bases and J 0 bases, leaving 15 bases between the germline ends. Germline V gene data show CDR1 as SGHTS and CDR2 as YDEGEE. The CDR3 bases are TGTGCCAGCAGCCGGGGTACGGGTACAAGCACAGATACGCAGTATTTT. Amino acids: CASSRGTGTSTDTQYF.

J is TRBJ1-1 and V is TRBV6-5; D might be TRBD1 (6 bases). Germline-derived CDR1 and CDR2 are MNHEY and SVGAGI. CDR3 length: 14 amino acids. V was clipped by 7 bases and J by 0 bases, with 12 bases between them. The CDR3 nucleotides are TGTGCCAGCAAGGGGGGACAACTGAACACTGAAGCTTTCTTT. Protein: CASKGGQLNTEAFF.

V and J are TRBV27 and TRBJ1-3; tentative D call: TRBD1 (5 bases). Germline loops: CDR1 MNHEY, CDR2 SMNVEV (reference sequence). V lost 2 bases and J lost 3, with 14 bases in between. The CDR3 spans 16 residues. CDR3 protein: CASSLAGSGGGNTIYF. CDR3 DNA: TGTGCCAGCAGTTTAGCCGGTTCGGGGGGTGGAAACACCATATATTTT.

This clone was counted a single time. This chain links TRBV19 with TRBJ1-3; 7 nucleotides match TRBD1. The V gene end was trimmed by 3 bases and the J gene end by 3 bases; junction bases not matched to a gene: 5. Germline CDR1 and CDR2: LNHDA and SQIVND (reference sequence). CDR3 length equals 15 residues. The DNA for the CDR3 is TGTGCCAGTAGTATGGGGACAGCCCTTGGAAACACCATATATTTT. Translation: CASSMGTALGNTIYF.

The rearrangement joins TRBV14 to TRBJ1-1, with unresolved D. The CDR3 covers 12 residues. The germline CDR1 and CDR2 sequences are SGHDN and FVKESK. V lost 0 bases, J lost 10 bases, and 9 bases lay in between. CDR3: CASSQDSFVAFF. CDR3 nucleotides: TGTGCCAGCAGCCAAGATTCATTCGTAGCTTTCTTT.

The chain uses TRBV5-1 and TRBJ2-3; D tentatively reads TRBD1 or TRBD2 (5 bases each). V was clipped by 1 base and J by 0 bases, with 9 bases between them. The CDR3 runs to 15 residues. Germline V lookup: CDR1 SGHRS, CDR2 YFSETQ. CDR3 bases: TGCGCCAGCAGCTTGTGGGGGTATAGCACAGATACGCAGTATTTT. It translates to CASSLWGYSTDTQYF.

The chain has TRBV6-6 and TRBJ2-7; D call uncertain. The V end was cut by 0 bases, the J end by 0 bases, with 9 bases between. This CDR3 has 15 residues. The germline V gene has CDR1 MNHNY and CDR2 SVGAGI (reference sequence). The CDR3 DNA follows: TGTGCCAGCAGTTACTCCCCCGAGGTCTCCTACGAGCAGTACTTC. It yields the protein CASSYSPEVSYEQYF.

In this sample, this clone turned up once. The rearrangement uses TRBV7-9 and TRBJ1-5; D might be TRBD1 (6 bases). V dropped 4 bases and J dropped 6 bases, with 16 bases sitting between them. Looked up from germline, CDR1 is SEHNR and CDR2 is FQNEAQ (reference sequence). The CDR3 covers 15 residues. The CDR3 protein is CASSSGQPGIQPQHF. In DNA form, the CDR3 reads TGTGCCAGCAGCTCAGGACAGCCGGGGATTCAGCCCCAGCATTTT.

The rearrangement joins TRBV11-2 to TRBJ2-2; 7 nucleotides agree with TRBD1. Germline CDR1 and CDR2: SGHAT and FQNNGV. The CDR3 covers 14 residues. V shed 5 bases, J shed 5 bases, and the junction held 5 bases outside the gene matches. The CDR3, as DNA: TGTGCCAGCAGCACCCGGACAGGAACCGGGGAGCTGTTTTTT. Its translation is CASSTRTGTGELFF.

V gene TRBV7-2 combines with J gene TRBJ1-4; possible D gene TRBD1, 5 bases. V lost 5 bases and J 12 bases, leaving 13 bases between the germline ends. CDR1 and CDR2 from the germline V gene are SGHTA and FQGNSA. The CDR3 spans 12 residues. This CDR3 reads CASSTPGTELFF. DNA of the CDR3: TGTGCCAGCAGCACCCCGGGGACTGAACTGTTTTTT.

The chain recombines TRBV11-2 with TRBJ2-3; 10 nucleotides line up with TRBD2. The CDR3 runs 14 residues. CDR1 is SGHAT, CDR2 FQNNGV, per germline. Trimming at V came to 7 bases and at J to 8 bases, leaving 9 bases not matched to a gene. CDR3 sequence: CASTILAGEGTQYF. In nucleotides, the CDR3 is TGTGCCAGCACCATTCTAGCGGGAGAGGGTACGCAGTATTTT. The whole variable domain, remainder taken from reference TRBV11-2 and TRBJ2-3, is EAGVAQSPRYKIIEKRQSVAFWCNPISGHATLYWYQQILGQGPKLLIQFQNNGVVDDSQLPKDRFSAERLKGVDSTLKIQPAKLEDSAVYLCASTILAGEGTQYFGPGTRLTVL.

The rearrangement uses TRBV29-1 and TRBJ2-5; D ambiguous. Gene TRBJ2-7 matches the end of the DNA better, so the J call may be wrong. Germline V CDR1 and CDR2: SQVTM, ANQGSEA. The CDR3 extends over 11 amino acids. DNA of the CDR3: TGCAGCGTGGCAGTCTCCTACGAGCAGTACTTC. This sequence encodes CSVAVSYEQYF.

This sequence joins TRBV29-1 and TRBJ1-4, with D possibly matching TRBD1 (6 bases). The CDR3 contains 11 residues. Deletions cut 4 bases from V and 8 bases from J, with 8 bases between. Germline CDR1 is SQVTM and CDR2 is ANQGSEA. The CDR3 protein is CSVAGVEKLFF. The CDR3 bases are TGCAGCGTTGCAGGGGTGGAAAAACTGTTTTTT.

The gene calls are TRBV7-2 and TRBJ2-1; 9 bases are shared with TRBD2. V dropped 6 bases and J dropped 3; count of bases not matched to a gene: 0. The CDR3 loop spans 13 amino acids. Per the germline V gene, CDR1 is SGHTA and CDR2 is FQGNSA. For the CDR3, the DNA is TGTGCCAGCAGTAGCGGGAGCTACAATGAGCAGTTCTTC. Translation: CASSSGSYNEQFF.

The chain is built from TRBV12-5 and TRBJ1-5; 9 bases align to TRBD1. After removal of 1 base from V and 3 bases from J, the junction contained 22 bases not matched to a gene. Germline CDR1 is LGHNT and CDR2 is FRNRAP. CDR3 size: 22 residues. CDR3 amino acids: CASGLATTFRTGVNFNNQPQHF. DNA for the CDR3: TGTGCTAGTGGTTTGGCCACTACGTTCAGGACAGGGGTAAATTTTAACAATCAGCCCCAGCATTTT.

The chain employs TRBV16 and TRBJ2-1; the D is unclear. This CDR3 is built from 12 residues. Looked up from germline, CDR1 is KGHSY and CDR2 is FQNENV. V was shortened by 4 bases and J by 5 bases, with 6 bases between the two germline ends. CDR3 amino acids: CASSPRDNEQFF. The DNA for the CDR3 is TGTGCCAGCAGCCCCCGTGACAATGAGCAGTTCTTC.

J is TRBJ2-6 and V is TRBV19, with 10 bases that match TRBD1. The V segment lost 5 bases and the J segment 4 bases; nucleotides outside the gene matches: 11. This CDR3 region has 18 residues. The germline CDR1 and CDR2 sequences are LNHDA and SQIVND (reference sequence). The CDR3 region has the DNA TGTGCCAGTAGTGGGTTCGGGACAGGGGCCTTAGGGGCCAACGTCCTGACTTTC. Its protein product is CASSGFGTGALGANVLTF. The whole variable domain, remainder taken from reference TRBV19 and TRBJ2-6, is DGGITQSPKYLFRKEGQNVTLSCEQNLNHDAMYWYRQDPGQGLRLIYYSQIVNDFQKGDIAEGYSVSREKKESFPLTVTSAQKNPTAFYLCASSGFGTGALGANVLTFGAGSRLTVL.

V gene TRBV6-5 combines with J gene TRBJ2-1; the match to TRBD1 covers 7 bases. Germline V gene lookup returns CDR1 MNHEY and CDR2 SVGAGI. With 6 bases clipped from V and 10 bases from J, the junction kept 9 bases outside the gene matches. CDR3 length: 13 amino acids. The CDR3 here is CASSSGQAREQFF. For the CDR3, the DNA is TGTGCCAGCAGCTCCGGACAGGCCAGGGAGCAGTTCTTC.